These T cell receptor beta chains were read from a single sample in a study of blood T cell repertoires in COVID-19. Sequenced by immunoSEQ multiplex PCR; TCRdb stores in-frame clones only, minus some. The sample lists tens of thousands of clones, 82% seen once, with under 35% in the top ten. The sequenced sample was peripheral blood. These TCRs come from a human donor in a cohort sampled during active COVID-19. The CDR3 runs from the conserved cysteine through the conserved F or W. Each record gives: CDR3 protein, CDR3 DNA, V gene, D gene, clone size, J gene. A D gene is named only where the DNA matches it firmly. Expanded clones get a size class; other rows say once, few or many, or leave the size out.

CDR3aa: CASSPGQAHYEQYF; CDR3nt: TGCGCCAGCAGCCCGGGACAGGCTCACTACGAGCAGTACTTC; v_gene: TRBV5-1; d_gene: TRBD1; abundance: NA; j_gene: TRBJ2-7
CDR3aa: CASSQASRGGNQPQHF; CDR3nt: TGCGCCAGCAGCCAAGCTTCTCGCGGCGGCAATCAGCCCCAGCATTTT; v_gene: TRBV4-1; d_gene: NA; abundance: NA; j_gene: TRBJ1-5
CDR3aa: CASGLAINEQFF; CDR3nt: TGTGCCAGTGGACTAGCAATCAATGAGCAGTTCTTC; v_gene: TRBV12-3/TRBV12-4; d_gene: TRBD2; abundance: NA; j_gene: TRBJ2-1
CDR3aa: CASSYSSRSYEQYF; CDR3nt: TGTGCCAGCAGTTACTCGTCCAGGTCCTACGAGCAGTACTTC; v_gene: TRBV6-5; d_gene: NA; abundance: NA; j_gene: TRBJ2-7
CDR3aa: CASSLGDRGLQETQYF; CDR3nt: TGTGCCAGCAGCTTAGGGGACAGGGGGTTACAAGAGACCCAGTACTTC; v_gene: TRBV7-9; d_gene: TRBD1; abundance: few; j_gene: TRBJ2-5
CDR3aa: CSVALHRGPVNQPQHF; CDR3nt: TGCAGCGTTGCCCTCCACAGGGGGCCCGTCAATCAGCCCCAGCATTTT; v_gene: TRBV29-1; d_gene: TRBD1; abundance: NA; j_gene: TRBJ1-5
CDR3aa: CASSPSSYNEQFF; CDR3nt: TGTGCCAGCAGCCCCAGCTCCTACAATGAGCAGTTCTTC; v_gene: TRBV7-3; d_gene: NA; abundance: NA; j_gene: TRBJ2-1
CDR3aa: CASSEWGGAYGYTF; CDR3nt: TGTGCCAGCAGTGAGTGGGGCGGGGCCTATGGCTACACCTTC; v_gene: TRBV2; d_gene: NA; abundance: few; j_gene: TRBJ1-2
CDR3aa: CAWSQMGLQGGDQHF; CDR3nt: TGTGCCTGGAGTCAAATGGGACTCCAGGGGGGCGACCAGCATTTT; v_gene: TRBV30; d_gene: TRBD1; abundance: NA; j_gene: TRBJ1-5
CDR3aa: CASSLDEPASGGRNIQYF; CDR3nt: TGTGCCAGCAGCTTAGATGAACCGGCTAGCGGGGGGCGGAACATTCAGTACTTC; v_gene: TRBV11-2; d_gene: TRBD2; abundance: NA; j_gene: TRBJ2-4
CDR3aa: CASGGQLNTEAFF; CDR3nt: TGTGCCAGCGGGGGACAGCTGAACACTGAAGCTTTCTTT; v_gene: TRBV2; d_gene: TRBD1; abundance: NA; j_gene: TRBJ1-1
CDR3aa: CASEGNFGNTEAFF; CDR3nt: TGTGCCAGCGAGGGTAATTTTGGGAACACTGAAGCTTTCTTT; v_gene: TRBV19; d_gene: NA; abundance: NA; j_gene: TRBJ1-1
CDR3aa: CASSDLYGYTF; CDR3nt: TGTGCCAGCAGTGACCTCTATGGCTACACCTTC; v_gene: TRBV6-1; d_gene: NA; abundance: NA; j_gene: TRBJ1-2
CDR3aa: CASSLVSRLLSDSGNTIYF; CDR3nt: TGCGCCAGCAGCTTGGTTTCCAGGCTCCTTTCAGACTCTGGAAACACCATATATTTT; v_gene: TRBV5-1; d_gene: NA; abundance: NA; j_gene: TRBJ1-3
CDR3aa: CASSAEGTSEETQYF; CDR3nt: TGTGCCAGCAGCGCCGAGGGGACAAGCGAGGAGACCCAGTACTTC; v_gene: TRBV9; d_gene: NA; abundance: few; j_gene: TRBJ2-5
CDR3aa: CASSLSRAGELFF; CDR3nt: TGTGCCAGCAGCTTAAGTCGAGCCGGGGAGCTGTTTTTT; v_gene: TRBV7-3; d_gene: NA; abundance: once; j_gene: TRBJ2-2
CDR3aa: CASSLATGPGDQPQHF; CDR3nt: TGTGCCAGCAGCTTGGCGACAGGCCCCGGGGATCAGCCCCAGCATTTT; v_gene: TRBV5-6; d_gene: NA; abundance: NA; j_gene: TRBJ1-5
CDR3aa: CASGSAGPSYNEQFF; CDR3nt: TGCGCCAGCGGGTCAGCGGGTCCAAGCTACAATGAGCAGTTCTTC; v_gene: TRBV5-1; d_gene: NA; abundance: NA; j_gene: TRBJ2-1
CDR3aa: CASSPVSLHRARYNEQFF; CDR3nt: TGTGCCAGCTCTCCGGTATCATTACACAGGGCTCGCTACAATGAGCAGTTCTTC; v_gene: TRBV18; d_gene: NA; abundance: NA; j_gene: TRBJ2-1
CDR3aa: CASSLEPAAGGTQYF; CDR3nt: TGTGCCAGCAGCTTAGAACCGGCGGCGGGAGGGACCCAGTACTTC; v_gene: TRBV7-2; d_gene: TRBD2; abundance: NA; j_gene: TRBJ2-5
CDR3aa: CASGLQGADTQYF; CDR3nt: TGTGCCAGCGGTTTACAGGGGGCCGATACGCAGTATTTT; v_gene: TRBV7-2; d_gene: TRBD1; abundance: NA; j_gene: TRBJ2-3
CDR3aa: CATPSGERGGRTQYF; CDR3nt: TGTGCCACCCCATCAGGGGAGCGGGGGGGCCGGACGCAGTATTTT; v_gene: TRBV2; d_gene: TRBD2; abundance: NA; j_gene: TRBJ2-3
CDR3aa: CASSPHGQGNNSPLHF; CDR3nt: TGCGCCAGCAGCCCTCACGGACAGGGGAATAATTCACCCCTCCACTTT; v_gene: TRBV5-1; d_gene: TRBD1; abundance: NA; j_gene: TRBJ1-6
CDR3aa: CASGEQGASTDTQYF; CDR3nt: TGTGCCAGTGGGGAACAGGGGGCGAGCACAGATACGCAGTATTTT; v_gene: TRBV7-3; d_gene: TRBD1; abundance: once; j_gene: TRBJ2-3